These T cell receptor beta chains were read from a single sample in a study of shared clonotypes between healthy human individuals. TCRdb's copy holds only in-frame clones and misses some; the assay was immunoSEQ multiplex PCR. Among around 2.1 million clones listed, 90% to 97% were seen once. Sequencing input: naive CD4+ T cells sorted from blood. These receptors were obtained from a man aged 18 to 30 in good health. Both conserved end residues are part of each CDR3. A D gene is named only where the DNA matches it firmly. Expanded clones get a size class; other rows say once, few or many, or leave the size out.

j_call: TRBJ1-2
v_call: TRBV6-5
d_call: NA
clone_size: NA
cdr3_nt: TGTGCCAGCAGTCCCTGGGATGGGAACTATGGCTACACCTTC
cdr3_aa: CASSPWDGNYGYTF

j_call: TRBJ1-5
v_call: TRBV6-1
d_call: NA
clone_size: NA
cdr3_nt: TGTGCCAGCAGTGGACTCCAGGGGCGCGGGTATAGCAATCAGCCCCAGCATTTT
cdr3_aa: CASSGLQGRGYSNQPQHF

j_call: TRBJ1-1
v_call: TRBV6-5
d_call: NA
clone_size: NA
cdr3_nt: TGTGCCAGCACCATAGGGGCGAGCACTGAAGCTTTCTTT
cdr3_aa: CASTIGASTEAFF

j_call: TRBJ2-2
v_call: TRBV5-4
d_call: NA
clone_size: NA
cdr3_nt: TGTGCCAGCAGCTCCGCCCCTCCGAAAAACACCGGGGAGCTGTTTTTT
cdr3_aa: CASSSAPPKNTGELFF

j_call: TRBJ2-5
v_call: TRBV5-3
d_call: NA
clone_size: NA
cdr3_nt: TGTGCCAGAAGCTTGGGGCGAACGACAGGCCCTGCGGAGACCCAGTACTTC
cdr3_aa: CARSLGRTTGPAETQYF

j_call: TRBJ2-6
v_call: TRBV4-1
d_call: NA
clone_size: NA
cdr3_nt: TGCGCCAGCAGCCAAGATAAAGGGGCAAGAGGGGCCAACGTCCTGACTTTC
cdr3_aa: CASSQDKGARGANVLTF

j_call: TRBJ1-2
v_call: TRBV6-5
d_call: NA
clone_size: NA
cdr3_nt: TGTGCCAGCAGTTACTCGCCCGGGGCTAACTATGGCTACACCTTC
cdr3_aa: CASSYSPGANYGYTF

j_call: TRBJ2-1
v_call: TRBV5-1
d_call: NA
clone_size: NA
cdr3_nt: TGCGCCAGCAGCCTGAGTGACTACAATGAGCAGTTCTTC
cdr3_aa: CASSLSDYNEQFF

j_call: TRBJ1-5
v_call: TRBV5-8
d_call: NA
clone_size: NA
cdr3_nt: TGTGCCAGCAGCTGGACAGAGAATCAGCCCCAGCATTTT
cdr3_aa: CASSWTENQPQHF

j_call: TRBJ1-1
v_call: TRBV2
d_call: NA
clone_size: NA
cdr3_nt: TGTGCCAGCAGTGGTGAGATGAACACTGAAGCTTTCTTT
cdr3_aa: CASSGEMNTEAFF

j_call: TRBJ1-4
v_call: TRBV5-5
d_call: TRBD1
clone_size: NA
cdr3_nt: TGTGCCAGCAGCTCATTCCGGGACAGGGGGTTTAATGAAAAACTGTTTTTT
cdr3_aa: CASSSFRDRGFNEKLFF

j_call: TRBJ2-7
v_call: TRBV5-6
d_call: TRBD1
clone_size: NA
cdr3_nt: TGTGCCAGCAGCTCTCGGGACAGGGACTACGAGCAGTACTTC
cdr3_aa: CASSSRDRDYEQYF

j_call: TRBJ1-6
v_call: TRBV18
d_call: NA
clone_size: NA
cdr3_nt: TGTGCCAGCTCACCACCGGAAGGGAATTCACCCCTCCACTTT
cdr3_aa: CASSPPEGNSPLHF

j_call: TRBJ2-5
v_call: TRBV5-8
d_call: NA
clone_size: NA
cdr3_nt: TGTGCCAGCGTACTACAGGAGACCCAGTACTTC
cdr3_aa: CASVLQETQYF

j_call: TRBJ2-7
v_call: TRBV4-2
d_call: TRBD2
clone_size: NA
cdr3_nt: TGTGCCAGCAGCCAACTGAGCGGGGACGTCTACGAGCAGTACTTC
cdr3_aa: CASSQLSGDVYEQYF

j_call: TRBJ2-5
v_call: TRBV2
d_call: NA
clone_size: NA
cdr3_nt: TGTGCCAGCAGTGGGGAGGGACAACAAGAGACCCAGTACTTC
cdr3_aa: CASSGEGQQETQYF

j_call: TRBJ2-2
v_call: TRBV7-2
d_call: NA
clone_size: NA
cdr3_nt: TGTGCCAGCAGCTTAGTATCTCTCACCGGGGAGCTGTTTTTT
cdr3_aa: CASSLVSLTGELFF

j_call: TRBJ2-5
v_call: TRBV5-1
d_call: TRBD1
clone_size: NA
cdr3_nt: TGCGCCAGCAGCTTGTCGGGACAGGCCTTACAAGAGACCCAGTACTTC
cdr3_aa: CASSLSGQALQETQYF

j_call: TRBJ1-5
v_call: TRBV25-1
d_call: NA
clone_size: once
cdr3_nt: TGTGCCAGCAGTGACACAGGGAGGGGTAGCAATCAGCCCCAGCATTTT
cdr3_aa: CASSDTGRGSNQPQHF